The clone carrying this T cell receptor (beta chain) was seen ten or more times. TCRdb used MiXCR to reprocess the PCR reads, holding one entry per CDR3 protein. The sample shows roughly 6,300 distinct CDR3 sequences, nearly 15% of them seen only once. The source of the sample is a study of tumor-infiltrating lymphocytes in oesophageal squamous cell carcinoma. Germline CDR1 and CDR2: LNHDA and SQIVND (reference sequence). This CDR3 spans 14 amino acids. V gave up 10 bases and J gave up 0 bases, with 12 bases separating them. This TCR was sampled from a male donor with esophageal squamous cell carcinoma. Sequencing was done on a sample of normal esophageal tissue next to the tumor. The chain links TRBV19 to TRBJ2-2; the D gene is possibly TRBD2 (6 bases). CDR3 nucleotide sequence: TGTGCCACCGGGGACTTTCCGAACACCGGGGAGCTGTTTTTT. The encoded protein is CATGDFPNTGELFF.